The present T cell receptor beta chain was sequenced within a study of cytomegalovirus exposure and HLA in healthy donors. PCR primers comprised 60 Vbeta and 13 Jbeta primers. Some clones are missing from TCRdb's copy, which holds only in-frame ones; the method was immunoSEQ multiplex PCR. This table has about 110,000 clones, approximately 76% appearing once. Overall study findings and caveats: Over 150 TCR beta chains were listed as cytomegalovirus-associated. Later analysis suggested links between common viral pathogens and several top significant clusters.

Whereas donors were nominally healthy upon sampling, unrecorded immune exposures were probable. This clone was found a few times. Its target is not known. This receptor was identified in a man between 18 and 35 years old in good health and CMV-seronegative. The sample consisted of PBMCs.

DNA of the CDR3: TGTGCCACCGGGCCGGGGGGCACAGATACGCAGTATTTT. It specifies CATGPGGTDTQYF. The rearrangement uses TRBV15 and TRBJ2-3, with D possibly TRBD2 on 6 matching bases. Trimming shortened V by 8 bases and J by 1 base, and 10 bases separated the two germline ends. This CDR3 has 13 residues. From germline, CDR1 is LNHNV and CDR2 YYDKDF (reference sequence).